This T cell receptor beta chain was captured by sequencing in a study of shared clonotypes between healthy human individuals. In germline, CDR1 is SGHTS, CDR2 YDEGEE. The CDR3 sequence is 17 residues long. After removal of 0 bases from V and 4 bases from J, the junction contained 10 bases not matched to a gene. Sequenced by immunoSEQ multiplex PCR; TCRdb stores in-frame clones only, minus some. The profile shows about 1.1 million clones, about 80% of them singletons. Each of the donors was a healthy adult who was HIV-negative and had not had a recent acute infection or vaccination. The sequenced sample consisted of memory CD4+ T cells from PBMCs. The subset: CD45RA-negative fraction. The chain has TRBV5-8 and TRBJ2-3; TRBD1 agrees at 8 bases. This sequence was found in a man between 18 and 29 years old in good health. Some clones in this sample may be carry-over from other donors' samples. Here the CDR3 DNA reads TGTGCCAGCAGCTTGGCCGCGGACAGGGCTCGTGCAGATACGCAGTATTTT. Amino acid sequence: CASSLAADRARADTQYF.